The 15 T cell receptor beta chains presented below share a single source sample, sequenced in a study of CD8+ T cells in alopecia areata. Treatment given: oral pan-JAK inhibitor, 5-10 mg twice daily. RNA, once extracted, was reverse transcribed into cDNA for use as the sequencing template. Using immunoSEQ multiplex PCR, the repertoire was profiled, and TCRdb retains in-frame clones only, with some absent. The sample consists of about 220,000 clones, less than 75% of them appearing once. Sequenced material: CD4+ T cells sorted from blood, taken at week 4, from a patient treated with tofacitinib. The receptors stem from a human donor with alopecia areata.

This chain uses TRBV7-2 with TRBJ1-1; D unclear. The V and J ends lost 6 bases and 2 bases respectively, with 19 bases between them. This CDR3 spans 16 amino acids. The germline CDR1 and CDR2 sequences are SGHTA and FQGNSA. The CDR3 DNA reads as TGTGCCAGCAGTTCCACCCACCTCGGAGGAAACACTGAAGCTTTCTTT. Its protein product is CASSSTHLGGNTEAFF.

The chain uses TRBV7-2 and TRBJ2-4; a weak D match, TRBD2 (6 bases). CDR3 length: 14 amino acids. The germline V gene encodes CDR1 SGHTA and CDR2 FQGNSA. V gave up 2 bases and J gave up 9 bases, with 14 bases separating them. The CDR3 sequence: CASSLFPGEGIQYF. CDR3 nucleotides: TGTGCCAGCAGCTTATTCCCGGGAGAGGGCATTCAGTACTTC.

The V and J genes are TRBV4-1 and TRBJ2-1; 8 bases match TRBD2. The CDR3 is 14 amino acids. The V gene's germline CDR1 is MGHRA and CDR2 YSYEKL. Germline trimming cut 6 bases from V and 7 bases from J; bases unmatched to any gene: 8. CDR3 region: CASSPGLGENEQFF. The CDR3 DNA is TGCGCCAGCAGTCCGGGACTAGGGGAGAATGAGCAGTTCTTC.

The chain links TRBV19 to TRBJ1-4; D unresolved. The CDR3 length is 13 residues. V gave up 10 bases and J gave up 8 bases, with 17 bases separating them. The germline CDR1 and CDR2 sequences are LNHDA and SQIVND (reference sequence). The CDR3 DNA reads as TGTGCCACACTCGGCGGGTTCCGGGAAAAACTGTTTTTT. Protein sequence: CATLGGFREKLFF.

V and J are TRBV29-1 and TRBJ1-2; D remains unclear. The CDR3 is 14 amino acids. Germline CDR1 is SQVTM and CDR2 is ANQGSEA. The V gene lost 4 bases and the J gene lost 2 bases, with 14 bases spanning the gap. For the CDR3, the DNA is TGCAGCGTTGTGCCTCCAGCTCGGAACTATGGCTACACCTTC. Its protein product is CSVVPPARNYGYTF.

The rearrangement joins TRBV2 to TRBJ1-6, with D perhaps TRBD1 (5 bases). The CDR3 is 13 residues long. Germline V gene sequence: CDR1 SNHLY, CDR2 FYNNEI. V was cut by 7 bases and J by 7 bases, with 11 bases left in between. The CDR3 sequence is CASTVQVNSPLHF. CDR3 nucleotide sequence: TGTGCCAGCACGGTACAGGTGAATTCACCCCTCCACTTT.

This clone was counted once. Other DNA sequences from this sample encode an identical CDR3 as well. This sequence joins TRBV30 and TRBJ1-1; possible D gene TRBD1, 5 bases. Germline V CDR1 and CDR2: GTSNPN, SVGIG (reference sequence). The CDR3 runs 10 residues. Between the trimmed V and J ends, which lost 1 base and 8 bases, there was a span of 5 bases. The CDR3: CAWSGTEAFF. The CDR3 nucleotides are TGTGCCTGGAGTGGGACAGAAGCTTTCTTT.

This clone has a handful of counts. The rearrangement uses TRBV7-8 and TRBJ2-1; 8 nucleotides match TRBD1. Germline V CDR1 and CDR2: SGHVS, FQNEAQ. V lost 5 bases to trimming and J lost 9 bases; unmatched junction nucleotides: 15. The CDR3 spans 16 residues. The CDR3 DNA sequence: TGTGCCAGCAGCGGACAGGGTGAGAGAATGGCTAGTGAGCAGTTCTTC. Amino acids: CASSGQGERMASEQFF.

The sample holds one count of this clone. The chain combines TRBV30 with TRBJ1-1; D might be TRBD1 (5 bases). The V end was cut by 4 bases, the J end by 11 bases, with 11 bases between. Germline CDR1 reads GTSNPN; CDR2 reads SVGIG (reference sequence). The CDR3 has 10 residues. The CDR3 sequence is CAWTDSRAFF. In DNA form, the CDR3 reads TGTGCCTGGACTGACAGCCGGGCTTTCTTT.

This sequence joins TRBV6-1 and TRBJ1-2; D gene ambiguous. The CDR3 has 14 amino acids. Germline V lookup: CDR1 MNHNS, CDR2 SASEGT. Trimming pared 1 base from V and 3 bases from J, leaving 9 bases between. Written as DNA, the CDR3 is TGTGCCAGCAGTGAAGGAGGCCAGTACTATGGCTACACCTTC. Its protein is CASSEGGQYYGYTF.

The V gene is TRBV7-9, the J gene TRBJ2-3; TRBD2 aligns across 9 bases. The trim removed 3 bases at V and 1 base at J, leaving 5 bases unmatched. Germline lookup yields CDR1 SEHNR and CDR2 FQNEAQ (reference sequence). The CDR3 length is 16 residues. CDR3 sequence (DNA): TGTGCCAGCAGCTTCGACTGGACTAGCGGCACAGATACGCAGTATTTT. Its translation: CASSFDWTSGTDTQYF.

This clone has just a few counts. The V and J genes are TRBV29-1 and TRBJ1-5; D gene ambiguous. CDR1 is SQVTM and CDR2 is ANQGSEA in the germline V gene. The V end was cut by 7 bases, the J end by 0 bases, with 10 bases between. This CDR3 spans 13 amino acids. CDR3 DNA sequence: TGCAGCGCCAGAATAAATAGCAATCAGCCCCAGCATTTT. This codes for CSARINSNQPQHF.

Written as DNA, the CDR3 is TGTGCCAGCAGGCGAAACCCATTGGTAGGCACTGAAGCTTTCTTT. Translated, it gives CASRRNPLVGTEAFF. V gene TRBV7-3 combines with J gene TRBJ1-1, with D uncertain. This CDR3 contains 15 residues. Trimming left V 6 bases short and J 4 bases short, with 18 bases between. Germline V gene lookup returns CDR1 SGHTA and CDR2 FQGTGA.

This clone has a handful of counts. CDR3 sequence: CSVAPGLIPTEAFF. CDR3 nucleotide sequence: TGCAGCGTTGCCCCTGGGTTGATCCCGACTGAAGCTTTCTTT. The V gene is TRBV29-1, the J gene TRBJ1-1; D unclear. The CDR3 contains 14 residues. Trimming took off 4 bases at V and 5 bases at J, with 17 bases between the two ends. Germline-derived CDR1 and CDR2 are SQVTM and ANQGSEA.

This clone was detected only a few times. The chain couples TRBV30 to TRBJ1-1; D possibly corresponds to TRBD1 (6 bases). V lost 5 bases and J 6 bases, leaving 10 bases between the germline ends. This CDR3 region has 11 residues. Germline V CDR1 and CDR2: GTSNPN, SVGIG (reference sequence). CDR3 in amino acids: CAWQGYAEAFF. The CDR3 coding sequence is TGTGCCTGGCAGGGGTATGCTGAAGCTTTCTTT.